These 15 T cell receptor beta chains came from one sample sequenced in a study of blood T cell repertoires in COVID-19. Measured with immunoSEQ multiplex PCR; TCRdb has only the in-frame clones, and not every one. The sample holds 140,000 to 150,000 clones, roughly 84% seen once. The sequenced sample consisted of peripheral blood. The receptors shown here come from a man between 60 and 75 years old with active or convalescent COVID-19.

The chain links TRBV9 to TRBJ2-7, with D perhaps TRBD1 (7 bases). With 0 bases removed from V and 4 bases from J, the gap between germline ends came to 14 bases. The CDR3 contains 15 residues. Per germline, CDR1 SGDLS and CDR2 YYNGEE. In nucleotides, the CDR3 is TGTGCCAGCAGCGTAGACGCACAGGGGAGGTACGAGCAGTACTTC. This gives the protein CASSVDAQGRYEQYF.

This clone has only a few counts. Written as DNA, the CDR3 is TGCGCCAGCAGCTTGGGACAGGATAACTATGGCTACACCTTC. It translates to CASSLGQDNYGYTF. This sequence joins TRBV5-1 and TRBJ1-2; D perhaps matches TRBD1 (6 bases). The CDR3 consists of 14 residues. Per the germline V gene, CDR1 is SGHRS and CDR2 is YFSETQ. Trimming took off 0 bases at V and 1 base at J, with 7 bases between the two ends.

This chain links TRBV5-1 with TRBJ1-1; D not certain. Germline-derived CDR1 and CDR2 are SGHRS and YFSETQ. The CDR3 extends over 14 amino acids. V lost 6 bases and J 0 bases, leaving 12 bases between the germline ends. For the CDR3, the DNA is TGCGCCAGCACCCCCTCCGGGTTGAACACTGAAGCTTTCTTT. This codes for CASTPSGLNTEAFF.

This chain connects TRBV18 to TRBJ1-1, with D perhaps matching TRBD1 (5 bases). Trimming left V 3 bases short and J 0 bases short, with 14 bases between. This CDR3 has 16 amino acids. CDR1 is KGHSH, CDR2 LQKENI, per germline. The CDR3 here is CASSPIGQSMNTEAFF. Here the CDR3 DNA reads TGTGCCAGCTCACCGATAGGACAAAGTATGAACACTGAAGCTTTCTTT.

A few counts support this clone. The V call is TRBV5-4, the J call TRBJ2-7; TRBD2 aligns across 8 bases. The CDR3 is 12 amino acids. Germline lookup yields CDR1 SGHNT and CDR2 YYREEE (reference sequence). With V trimmed by 3 bases and J by 7 bases, 3 bases remained unmatched. CDR3 in DNA: TGTGCCAGCAGCTCCCGGGGGGGGGAGCAGTACTTC. Its translation: CASSSRGGEQYF.

This clone appeared a few times. The J gene is TRBJ2-1, the V gene TRBV4-3; tentative D call: TRBD1 (5 bases). Trimming removed 6 bases from V and 5 bases from J, with 20 bases in between. This CDR3 comprises 16 residues. The V gene's germline CDR1 is LGHNA and CDR2 YSLEER. The CDR3 is CASSHKGWANDNEQFF. CDR3 nucleotides: TGCGCCAGCAGTCATAAGGGGTGGGCAAACGACAATGAGCAGTTCTTC.

The chain joins TRBV6-4 to TRBJ2-1, with TRBD1 identical over 9 bases. Germline V gene data show CDR1 as MRHNA and CDR2 as SNTAGT. There are 16 residues in the CDR3. Germline trimming cut 2 bases from V and 11 bases from J; bases unmatched to any gene: 13. CDR3 bases: TGTGCCAGCAGTGACGATTCGGGACAGGGCAGAGGGAAGCAGTTCTTC. It specifies CASSDDSGQGRGKQFF.

The V and J genes are TRBV14 and TRBJ2-1; 8 bases align to TRBD2. V was clipped by 3 bases and J by 4 bases; unmatched bases: 14. This CDR3 contains 18 residues. CDR1 is SGHDN, CDR2 FVKESK, per germline. In DNA, the CDR3 is TGTGCCAGCAGCCAGAAGCTCATAGCGGGAATCCGATACAATGAGCAGTTCTTC. It specifies CASSQKLIAGIRYNEQFF.

The CDR3: CASSGGGSLSYEQYV. For the CDR3, the DNA is TGTGCCAGCAGCGGTGGCGGGAGTCTCTCCTACGAGCAGTACGTC. This sequence joins TRBV6-5 and TRBJ2-7, with TRBD2 identical over 7 bases. Germline CDR1 is MNHEY and CDR2 is SVGAGI. The trim removed 6 bases at V and 0 bases at J, leaving 8 bases unmatched. The CDR3 is 15 residues long.

The CDR3 DNA sequence: TGTGCCAGCAGTCGAGGGGGCGCGGGCAATCAGCCCCAGCATTTT. Translation: CASSRGGAGNQPQHF. The rearrangement joins TRBV25-1 to TRBJ1-5; 7 bases are a match to TRBD1. From germline, CDR1 is MGHDK and CDR2 SYGVNS. V shed 5 bases, J shed 2 bases, and the junction held 6 bases outside the gene matches. This CDR3 spans 15 amino acids.

V and J are TRBV9 and TRBJ1-2; D is undetermined. CDR3 size: 15 residues. V was clipped by 4 bases and J by 2 bases, with 15 bases between them. Germline lookup yields CDR1 SGDLS and CDR2 YYNGEE. The CDR3 region is CASSPDLRRNYGYTF. The CDR3 bases are TGTGCCAGCAGCCCAGACTTGAGGCGGAACTATGGCTACACCTTC.

This clone was counted a single time. This chain connects TRBV2 to TRBJ2-5; 12 bases map to TRBD1. V lost 6 bases and J lost 4; bases outside the gene matches: 9. This CDR3 contains 16 residues. CDR1 is SNHLY and CDR2 is FYNNEI in the germline V gene. The CDR3 nucleotides read TGTGCCAGCAGGTCTGGGACAGGGGGCTTCCGAGAGACCCAGTACTTC. Residues: CASRSGTGGFRETQYF.

CDR3 DNA: TGTGCCACCAGTGATCCCGGGACAGGGACACGGCCCCAGCATTTT. As protein: CATSDPGTGTRPQHF. This chain links TRBV24-1 with TRBJ1-5, with 9 nucleotides matching TRBD1. Trimming at V came to 3 bases and at J to 9 bases, leaving 8 bases not matched to a gene. From germline, CDR1 is KGHDR and CDR2 SFDVKD. The CDR3 totals 15 residues.

J is TRBJ2-2 and V is TRBV9, with D perhaps TRBD2 (6 bases). Germline loops: CDR1 SGDLS, CDR2 YYNGEE. V lost 4 bases, J lost 2 bases, and 12 bases lay in between. The CDR3 spans 15 residues. The DNA of the CDR3 is TGTGCCAGCAGCCCGATGGGGGGTAACACCGGGGAGCTGTTTTTT. Its translation is CASSPMGGNTGELFF.

The V and J genes are TRBV5-6 and TRBJ2-7; weak D call: TRBD2 (6 bases). Germline loops: CDR1 SGHDT, CDR2 YYEEEE. This CDR3 is 15 amino acids long. The V end was cut by 4 bases, the J end by 0 bases, with 14 bases between. The CDR3 nucleotides are TGTGCCAGCAGCCAACCTCCGGGAGCCTCCTACGAGCAGTACTTC. Protein sequence: CASSQPPGASYEQYF.